This T cell receptor beta chain is from a study of blood T cell repertoires in COVID-19. Study processing details: Reference gene primer amplification in the assay estimated nucleated cell counts. Using immunoSEQ multiplex PCR, the repertoire was profiled, and TCRdb retains in-frame clones only, with some absent. The D gene and trimming were derived from the DNA, and the V and J assignments and clone size from that table. The sample lists 250,000 to 300,000 clones, more than 70% seen once, with 0.99% in the top ten. Germline V gives CDR1 SGHTA, CDR2 FQGNSA. The CDR3 runs to 15 residues. V trimming: 1 base; J trimming: 8 bases; junction bases outside the gene matches: 9.

Sequencing was done on a sample of peripheral blood. This sequence originates from a middle-aged woman who had recovered from COVID-19. The rearrangement uses TRBV7-2 and TRBJ1-2; 8 nucleotides agree with TRBD1. The CDR3 coding sequence is TGTGCCAGCAGCTTAGGGACAGGGACCCCGGGAGGCTACACCTTC. As protein: CASSLGTGTPGGYTF.